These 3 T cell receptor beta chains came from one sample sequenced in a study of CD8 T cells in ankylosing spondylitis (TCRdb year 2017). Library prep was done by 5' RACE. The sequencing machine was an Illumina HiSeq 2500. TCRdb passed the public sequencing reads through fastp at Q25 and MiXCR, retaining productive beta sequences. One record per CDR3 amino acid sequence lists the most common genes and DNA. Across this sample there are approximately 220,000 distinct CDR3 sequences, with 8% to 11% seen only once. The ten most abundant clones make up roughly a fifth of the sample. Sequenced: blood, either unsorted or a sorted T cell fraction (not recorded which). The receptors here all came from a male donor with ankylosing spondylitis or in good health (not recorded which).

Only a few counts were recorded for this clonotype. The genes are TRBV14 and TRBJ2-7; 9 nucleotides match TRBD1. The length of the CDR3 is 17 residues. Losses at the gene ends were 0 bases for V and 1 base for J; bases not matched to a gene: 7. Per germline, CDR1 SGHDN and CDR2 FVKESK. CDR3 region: CASSQDFRDRDSYEQYF. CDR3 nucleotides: TGTGCCAGCAGCCAAGATTTCCGGGACAGGGATTCCTACGAGCAGTACTTC.

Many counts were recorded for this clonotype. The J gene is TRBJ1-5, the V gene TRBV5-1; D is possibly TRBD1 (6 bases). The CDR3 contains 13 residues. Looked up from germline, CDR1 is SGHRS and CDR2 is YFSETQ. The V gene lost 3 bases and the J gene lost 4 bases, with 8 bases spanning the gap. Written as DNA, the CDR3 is TGCGCCAGCAGCTACACAGGGAATCAGCCCCAGCATTTT. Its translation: CASSYTGNQPQHF.

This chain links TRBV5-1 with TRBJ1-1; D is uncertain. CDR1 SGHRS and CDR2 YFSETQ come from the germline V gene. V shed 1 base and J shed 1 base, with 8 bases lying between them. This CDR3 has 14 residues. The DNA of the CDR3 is TGCGCCAGCAGCTTGCAGGCTCCGAACACTGAAGCTTTCTTT. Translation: CASSLQAPNTEAFF.